A single sample is the source of the 8 T cell receptor beta chains below, sequenced in a study of CD8 T cells in ankylosing spondylitis. Study-wide findings and caveats: The study identified a TCR beta motif of roughly eight highly homologous variants that appeared characteristic of ankylosing spondylitis blood.

A single record per CDR3 protein comes from TCRdb applying MiXCR to the 5' RACE reads. Here the sample spans about 540,000 distinct CDR3 sequences, roughly 13% being singletons. Antigens of these TCRs are unknown. The sequenced sample was blood, either unsorted or a sorted T cell fraction (not recorded which). Every receptor here comes from a male donor with ankylosing spondylitis.

V and J are TRBV11-3 and TRBJ1-1; D uncertain. V lost 7 bases, J lost 1 base, and 16 bases lay in between. The CDR3 is 15 amino acids. The germline gives CDR1 SGHNT, CDR2 YENEEA. The CDR3 spells CASTLSGFWNTEAFF. The CDR3 region has the DNA TGTGCCAGCACCCTATCTGGGTTCTGGAACACTGAAGCTTTCTTT.

There are a few counts of this clonotype. The chain has TRBV4-2 and TRBJ2-2; 11 bases are shared with TRBD2. The CDR3 loop spans 18 amino acids. Germline CDR1 reads LGHNA; CDR2 reads YNFKEQ. The junction had 13 bases not matched to a gene; V was cut back by 4 bases and J by 6 bases. The CDR3 region has the DNA TGTGCCAGCAGCCCGGGAGGGTTTCTAGCGGGAGGTCCCGGGGAGCTGTTTTTT. It is translated as CASSPGGFLAGGPGELFF.

This chain links TRBV19 with TRBJ2-5; no definite D call. Per germline, CDR1 LNHDA and CDR2 SQIVND (reference sequence). The CDR3 is made up of 13 amino acids. The germline V and J ends were trimmed by 10 bases and 3 bases, with 15 bases remaining between them. In DNA, the CDR3 is TGTGCCACCGGTATAAGGACCGAAGAGACCCAGTACTTC. Its protein is CATGIRTEETQYF.

This clonotype was found a few times. This chain uses TRBV2 with TRBJ2-5; D gene unclear. CDR1 and CDR2 from the germline V gene are SNHLY and FYNNEI. The CDR3 contains 12 residues. Trimming took 0 bases from V and 9 from J, leaving 8 bases between them. CDR3 nucleotide sequence: TGTGCCAGCAGTGAAGCGAAGCGTCCCCAGTACTTC. This gives the protein CASSEAKRPQYF.

This clonotype was observed a few times. The chain combines TRBV5-1 with TRBJ2-7, with 13 bases aligning to TRBD2. The CDR3 has 14 residues. The germline V gene encodes CDR1 SGHRS and CDR2 YFSETQ. The junction had 4 bases not matched to a gene; V was cut back by 4 bases and J by 6 bases. CDR3 protein: CASSPGTSGTEQYF. CDR3 DNA: TGCGCCAGCAGCCCGGGGACTAGCGGGACCGAGCAGTACTTC.

This clonotype was found a few times. The rearrangement links TRBV6-2 or TRBV6-3 to TRBJ1-3; 11 bases are shared with TRBD1. The trim removed 4 bases at V and 0 bases at J, leaving 23 bases unmatched. The CDR3 loop spans 23 amino acids. Germline V CDR1 and CDR2: MNHEY, SVGEGT. The CDR3: CASSSSWDRGDQTNSSSGNTIYF. CDR3 bases: TGTGCCAGCAGTTCCTCCTGGGACAGGGGGGACCAAACAAACTCGAGCTCTGGAAACACCATATATTTT.

This clonotype appeared a few times. V is TRBV24-1 and J is TRBJ2-3; a weak D match, TRBD2 (5 bases). Germline CDR1 is KGHDR and CDR2 is SFDVKD. V was cut by 5 bases and J by 4 bases, with 15 bases left in between. The CDR3 spans 15 residues. CDR3 amino acids: CATSVSRGFADTQYF. CDR3 nucleotide sequence: TGTGCCACCAGTGTCTCGCGAGGGTTCGCAGATACGCAGTATTTT.

The J gene is TRBJ2-5, the V gene TRBV20-1; TRBD1 might be the D (5 bases). Trimming shortened V by 6 bases and J by 4 bases, and 15 bases separated the two germline ends. CDR1 DFQATT and CDR2 SNEGSKA come from the germline V gene (reference sequence). This CDR3 has 13 residues. The CDR3 DNA follows: TGCAGTGCCGCGCAGGGCATAAGAGAGACCCAGTACTTC. This codes for CSAAQGIRETQYF.